One and the same sample provided the 4 T cell receptor beta chains below, sequenced in a study of blood T cell repertoires in COVID-19. Only in-frame clones appear in the TCRdb table, and some are missing; sequencing was by immunoSEQ multiplex PCR. The table has 100,000 to 150,000 clones, more than 70% seen once; the top ten hold under 6%. Sequencing used peripheral blood. These receptors all come from a man older than 75 with active or convalescent COVID-19.

CDR3 sequence (DNA): TGTGCCAGCATGGGACAGGGATTTTCTGAAGCTTTCTTT. Amino acids: CASMGQGFSEAFF. The genes are TRBV6-5 and TRBJ1-1; TRBD1 matches 9 bases. J was trimmed by 6 bases and V by 7 bases; bases with no gene match: 6. Germline CDR1 is MNHEY and CDR2 is SVGAGI. The CDR3 extends over 13 amino acids.

This chain uses TRBV20-1 with TRBJ2-3, with 7 bases lining up with TRBD2. Germline V gene data show CDR1 as DFQATT and CDR2 as SNEGSKA (reference sequence). V shed 6 bases, J shed 4 bases, and the junction held 4 bases outside the gene matches. The length of the CDR3 is 12 residues. Written as DNA, the CDR3 is TGCAGTGCGAGTAGCGGGCCAGATACGCAGTATTTT. Translating gives CSASSGPDTQYF.

The DNA for the CDR3 is TGTGCCAGCAGACCTCTTGGGGGCCGGGGAGAGACCCAGTACTTC. Encoded protein: CASRPLGGRGETQYF. The chain employs TRBV6-5 and TRBJ2-5; D may be TRBD1 (6 bases). The germline V gene has CDR1 MNHEY and CDR2 SVGAGI. V gave up 6 bases and J gave up 4 bases, with 18 bases separating them. The length of the CDR3 is 15 residues.

This chain connects TRBV7-2 to TRBJ2-7, with D possibly being TRBD1 (5 bases). This CDR3 has 16 amino acids. Deletions cut 5 bases from V and 3 bases from J, with 20 bases between. CDR1 and CDR2 (germline): SGHTA, FQGNSA. CDR3 protein: CASSQTGWEGDYEQYF. The CDR3 DNA follows: TGTGCCAGCAGCCAAACCGGCTGGGAAGGGGACTACGAGCAGTACTTC.